This T cell receptor beta chain is from a study of cytomegalovirus exposure and HLA in healthy donors. Study-level findings and limits: The TCR clusters that emerged in the first cohort tended, a later analysis found, to co-occur in the 110 or so validation repertoires.

Germline loops: CDR1 PRHDT, CDR2 FYEKMQ (reference sequence). V lost 2 bases to trimming and J lost 7 bases, with 5 bases between them. The CDR3 has 12 amino acids. The donors were members of the approximately 130-subject validation cohort (separate from the approximately 670-subject first cohort). Profiled with immunoSEQ multiplex PCR; TCRdb holds only in-frame clones, not every one. The profile shows some 180,000 clones, approximately 86% of them singletons. In regard to this clone: Its antigen is currently unknown.

This TCR was sampled from a man aged 30 to 39 in good health and CMV-seropositive. The chain combines TRBV13 with TRBJ2-2; D is uncertain. Sequencing was done on a sample of PBMCs. The chain's CDR3 is CASSLLGGELFF. The CDR3, as DNA: TGTGCCAGCAGCTTATTGGGCGGGGAGCTGTTTTTT.